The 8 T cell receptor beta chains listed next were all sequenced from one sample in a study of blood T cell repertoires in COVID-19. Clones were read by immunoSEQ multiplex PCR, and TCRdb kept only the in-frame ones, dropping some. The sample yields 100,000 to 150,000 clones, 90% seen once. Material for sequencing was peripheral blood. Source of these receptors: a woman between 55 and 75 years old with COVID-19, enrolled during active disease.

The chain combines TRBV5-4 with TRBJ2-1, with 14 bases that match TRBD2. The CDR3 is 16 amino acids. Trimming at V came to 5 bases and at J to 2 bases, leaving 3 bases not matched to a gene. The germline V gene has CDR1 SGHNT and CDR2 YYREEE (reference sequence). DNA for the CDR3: TGTGCCAGCAGGTCGGGACTAGCGGGGGCCTACAATGAGCAGTTCTTC. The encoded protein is CASRSGLAGAYNEQFF.

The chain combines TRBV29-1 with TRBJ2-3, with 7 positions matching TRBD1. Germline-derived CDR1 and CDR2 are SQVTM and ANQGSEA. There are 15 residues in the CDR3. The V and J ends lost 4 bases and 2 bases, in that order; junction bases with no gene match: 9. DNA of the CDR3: TGCAGCGTTGCTCAGACAGGGTCCTACACAGATACGCAGTATTTT. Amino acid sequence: CSVAQTGSYTDTQYF.

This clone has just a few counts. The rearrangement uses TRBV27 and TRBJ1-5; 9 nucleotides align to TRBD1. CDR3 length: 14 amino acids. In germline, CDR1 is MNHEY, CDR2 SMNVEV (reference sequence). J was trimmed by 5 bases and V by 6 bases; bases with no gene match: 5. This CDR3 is CASSPGTGHQPQHF. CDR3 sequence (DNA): TGTGCCAGCAGCCCCGGGACAGGGCATCAGCCCCAGCATTTT.

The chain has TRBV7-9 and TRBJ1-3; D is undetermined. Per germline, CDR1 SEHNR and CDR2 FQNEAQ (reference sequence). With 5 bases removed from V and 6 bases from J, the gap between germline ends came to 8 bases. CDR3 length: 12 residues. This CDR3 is CASSLIKNTIYF. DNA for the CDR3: TGTGCCAGCAGCCTTATTAAAAACACCATATATTTT. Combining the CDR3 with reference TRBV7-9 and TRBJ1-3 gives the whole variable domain DTGVSQNPRHKITKRGQNVTFRCDPISEHNRLYWYRQTLGQGPEFLTYFQNEAQLEKSRLLSDRFSAERPKGSFSTLEIQRTEQGDSAMYLCASSLIKNTIYFGEGSWLTVV.

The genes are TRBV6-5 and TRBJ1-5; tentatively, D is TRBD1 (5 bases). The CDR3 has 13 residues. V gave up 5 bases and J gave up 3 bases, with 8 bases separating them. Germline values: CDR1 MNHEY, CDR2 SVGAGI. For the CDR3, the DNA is TGTGCCAGCAGTCGGACACCCAATCAGCCCCAGCATTTT. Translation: CASSRTPNQPQHF.

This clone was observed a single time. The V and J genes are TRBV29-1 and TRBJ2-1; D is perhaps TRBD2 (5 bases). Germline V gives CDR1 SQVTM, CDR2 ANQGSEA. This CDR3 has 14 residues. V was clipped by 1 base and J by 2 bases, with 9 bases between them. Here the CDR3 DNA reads TGCAGCGTTGAAGCTGTGGGAGCCTACAATGAGCAGTTCTTC. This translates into CSVEAVGAYNEQFF.

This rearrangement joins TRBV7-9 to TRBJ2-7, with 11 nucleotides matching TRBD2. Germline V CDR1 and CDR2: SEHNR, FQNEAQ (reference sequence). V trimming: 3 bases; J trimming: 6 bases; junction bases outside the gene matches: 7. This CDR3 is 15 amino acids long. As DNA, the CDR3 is TGTGCCAGCAGCTTTCGAGGAGGGACTAGCGGCGAGCAGTACTTC. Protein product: CASSFRGGTSGEQYF.

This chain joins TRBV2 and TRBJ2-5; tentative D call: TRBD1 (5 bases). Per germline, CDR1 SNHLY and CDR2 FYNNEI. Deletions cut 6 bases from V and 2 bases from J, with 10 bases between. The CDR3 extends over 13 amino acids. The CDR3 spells CASRRQRQETQYF. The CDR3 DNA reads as TGTGCCAGCAGACGACAGAGACAAGAGACCCAGTACTTC.